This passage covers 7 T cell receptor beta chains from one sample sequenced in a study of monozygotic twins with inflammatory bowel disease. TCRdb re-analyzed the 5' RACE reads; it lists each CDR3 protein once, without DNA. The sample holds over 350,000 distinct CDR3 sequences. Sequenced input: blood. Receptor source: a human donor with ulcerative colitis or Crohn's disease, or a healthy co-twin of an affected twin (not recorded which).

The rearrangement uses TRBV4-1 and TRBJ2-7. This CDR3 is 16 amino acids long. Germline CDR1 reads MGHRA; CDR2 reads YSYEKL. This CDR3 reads CASSQDRADSTYEQYF.

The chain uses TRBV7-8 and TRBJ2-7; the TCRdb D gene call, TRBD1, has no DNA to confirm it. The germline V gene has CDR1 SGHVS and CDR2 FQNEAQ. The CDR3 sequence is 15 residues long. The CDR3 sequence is CASSLAAGYSYEQYF.

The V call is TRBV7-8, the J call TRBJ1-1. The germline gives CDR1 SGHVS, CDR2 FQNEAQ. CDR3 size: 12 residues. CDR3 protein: CASGLRYTEAFF.

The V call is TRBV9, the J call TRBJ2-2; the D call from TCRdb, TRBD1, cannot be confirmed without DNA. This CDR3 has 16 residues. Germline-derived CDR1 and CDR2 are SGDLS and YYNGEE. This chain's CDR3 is CASSPGRTGGTGELFF.

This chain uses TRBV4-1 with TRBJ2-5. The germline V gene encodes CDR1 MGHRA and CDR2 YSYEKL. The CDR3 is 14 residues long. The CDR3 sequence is CASSRVGLSETQYF.

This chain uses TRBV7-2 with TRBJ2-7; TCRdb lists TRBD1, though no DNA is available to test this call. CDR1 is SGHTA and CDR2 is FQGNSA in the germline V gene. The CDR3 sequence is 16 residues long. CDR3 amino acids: CASRVAGGPSSYEQYF.

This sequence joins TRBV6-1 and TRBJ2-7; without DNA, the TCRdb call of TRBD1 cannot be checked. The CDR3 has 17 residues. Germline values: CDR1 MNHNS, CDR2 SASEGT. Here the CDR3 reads CASSLTGITGGDYEQYF.